This T cell receptor beta chain was retrieved from a study of blood T cell repertoires in COVID-19. Study as a whole: Whether acute or convalescent, the COVID-19 samples came from the United States, Italy and Spain. In each case, the material was cDNA or gDNA derived from T cells, B-cell-depleted T cells, or PBMCs.

Germline assignment: CDR1 MNHEY and CDR2 SVGAGI. CDR3 length: 15 residues. Trimming left V 7 bases short and J 5 bases short, with 15 bases between. In the original workflow: Amplification with reference gene primers provided the estimates of nucleated cell counts. Sequenced by immunoSEQ multiplex PCR; TCRdb stores in-frame clones only, minus some. V and J calls and clone size come straight from that table; D and trimming were deduced from the DNA. The sample has about 110,000 clones; around 89% are singletons. This clone appeared a single time. V gene TRBV6-5 combines with J gene TRBJ1-6; the D gene is possibly TRBD1 (6 bases). The receptor comes from a woman older than 75 with acute or convalescent COVID-19. Sequenced input: peripheral blood. Written as DNA, the CDR3 is TGTGCCAGCACCCAACAGGGTTTCAATAATTCACCCCTCCACTTT. It codes for CASTQQGFNNSPLHF.